The entry below gives a single T cell receptor beta chain sequence along with its context. This specimen comes from a study of blood T cell repertoires in COVID-19. Study at large: PBMCs, B-cell-depleted T cells, or T cells were the source of the cDNA or gDNA that made up the material.

Seattle-derived patients entered the study during active infection and were followed longitudinally. Measured with immunoSEQ multiplex PCR; TCRdb has only the in-frame clones, and not every one. This table has approximately 440,000 clones, about 87% appearing once. This CDR3 comprises 14 residues. With 4 bases clipped from V and 5 bases from J, the junction kept 5 bases outside the gene matches. CDR1 is SEHNR and CDR2 is FQNEAQ in the germline V gene (reference sequence). Material: peripheral blood. V gene TRBV7-9 combines with J gene TRBJ2-7; TRBD1 aligns across 10 bases. This TCR came from a woman aged 45-60 years with COVID-19, enrolled during active disease. The CDR3 nucleotides are TGTGCCAGCAGCTCGGGACAGGGGAGGAACGAGCAGTACTTC. Protein: CASSSGQGRNEQYF.